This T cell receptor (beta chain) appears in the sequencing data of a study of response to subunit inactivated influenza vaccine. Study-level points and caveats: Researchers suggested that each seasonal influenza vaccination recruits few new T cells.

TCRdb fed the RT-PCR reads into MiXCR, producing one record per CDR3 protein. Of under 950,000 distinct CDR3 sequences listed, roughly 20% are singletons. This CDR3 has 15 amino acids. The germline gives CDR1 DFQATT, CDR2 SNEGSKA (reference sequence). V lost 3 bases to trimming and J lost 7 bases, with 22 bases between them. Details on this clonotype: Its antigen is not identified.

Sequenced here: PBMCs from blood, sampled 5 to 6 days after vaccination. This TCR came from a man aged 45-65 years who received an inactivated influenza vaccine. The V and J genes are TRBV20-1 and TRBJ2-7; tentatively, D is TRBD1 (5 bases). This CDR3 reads CSASPSSARAGEQYF. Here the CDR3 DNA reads TGCAGTGCTAGTCCCTCCTCGGCCAGGGCAGGGGAGCAGTACTTC.